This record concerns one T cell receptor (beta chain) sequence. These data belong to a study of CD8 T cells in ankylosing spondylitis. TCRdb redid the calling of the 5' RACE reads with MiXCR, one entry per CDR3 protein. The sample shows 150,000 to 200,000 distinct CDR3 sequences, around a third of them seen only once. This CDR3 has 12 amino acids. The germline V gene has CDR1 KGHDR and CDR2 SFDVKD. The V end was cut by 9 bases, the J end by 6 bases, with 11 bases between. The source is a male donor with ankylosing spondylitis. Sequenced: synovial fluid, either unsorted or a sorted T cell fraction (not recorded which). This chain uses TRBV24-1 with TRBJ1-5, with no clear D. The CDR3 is CATPGYLQPQHF. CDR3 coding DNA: TGTGCCACCCCCGGTTACCTTCAGCCCCAGCATTTT.